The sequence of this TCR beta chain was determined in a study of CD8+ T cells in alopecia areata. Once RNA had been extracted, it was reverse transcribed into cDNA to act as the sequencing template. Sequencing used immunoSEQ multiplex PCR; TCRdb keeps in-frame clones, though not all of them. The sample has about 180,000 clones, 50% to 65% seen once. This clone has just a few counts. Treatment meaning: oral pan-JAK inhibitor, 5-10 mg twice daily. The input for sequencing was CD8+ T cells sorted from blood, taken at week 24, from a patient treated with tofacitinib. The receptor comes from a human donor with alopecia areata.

CDR3 coding DNA: TGTGCCACCCGACCGGGACTTTCTGGAAACACCATATATTTT. This encodes CATRPGLSGNTIYF. The chain employs TRBV15 and TRBJ1-3; tentatively, D is TRBD1 (5 bases). V lost 8 bases to trimming and J lost 1 base, with 12 bases between them. CDR1 and CDR2 (germline): LNHNV, YYDKDF (reference sequence). The CDR3 has 14 residues.